This T cell receptor beta chain stems from a study of T cells in Graves' hyperthyroidism and ophthalmopathy. The ends lost 2 bases at V and 0 bases at J; junction bases unmatched: 6. The germline V gene has CDR1 ENHRY and CDR2 SYGVKD. The CDR3 runs to 16 residues. This clonotype occurred a few times. RNA transcripts gave rise to amplified TCR beta CDR3 regions. TCR CDR3 underwent first-round RT-PCR with the HTBI primer set. MiXCR, applied by TCRdb to the multiplex PCR reads, yields one record per CDR3 protein. The profile covers approximately 640,000 distinct CDR3 sequences, with 17% appearing a single time and 15% to 18% taken by the ten largest.

The sequence was obtained from a man aged 45-65 years with Graves' hyperthyroidism. V and J are TRBV10-3 and TRBJ1-1; TRBD1 matches at 7 bases. Material for sequencing was blood. The CDR3 protein is CAISEPPRGLNTEAFF. As DNA, the CDR3 is TGTGCCATCAGTGAGCCCCCTAGGGGGCTGAACACTGAAGCTTTCTTT.